Below are 22 T cell receptor beta chains sequenced from a single sample in a study of a mutant IDH1 vaccine in newly diagnosed glioma. These receptors' antigens are unknown. Specified time point: week 47, end of study. Doses comprised 300 ug of mutant IDH1 20-mer peptide each, plus topical imiquimod. Here immunoSEQ multiplex PCR was the method, and the copy in TCRdb shows in-frame clones only, minus some. The sample has roughly 34,000 clones, approximately 84% seen once. Sequenced material: PBMCs, taken from a glioma patient whose treatment included an IDH1 peptide vaccine. The receptor source for this set is a man aged 25-45 years with glioma.

The V and J genes are TRBV10-3 and TRBJ2-7; possibly TRBD1 for D (6 bases). The CDR3 runs 16 residues. Germline loops: CDR1 ENHRY, CDR2 SYGVKD. Trimming took off 3 bases at V and 1 base at J, with 16 bases between the two ends. Here the CDR3 reads CAISDPQGKASYEQYF. The CDR3 DNA reads as TGTGCCATCAGTGACCCGCAGGGGAAGGCATCCTACGAGCAGTACTTC.

The genes are TRBV11-2 and TRBJ2-7; 7 bases fit TRBD2. CDR1 and CDR2 from the germline V gene are SGHAT and FQNNGV. The CDR3 consists of 15 residues. V shed 0 bases and J 4 bases; nucleotides not matched to a gene: 6. CDR3 sequence reads: CASSLDGGVRYEQYF. The CDR3, as DNA: TGTGCCAGCAGCTTAGATGGGGGGGTGCGGTACGAGCAGTACTTC. Full variable domain (outside the CDR3, taken from reference TRBV11-2 and TRBJ2-7): EAGVAQSPRYKIIEKRQSVAFWCNPISGHATLYWYQQILGQGPKLLIQFQNNGVVDDSQLPKDRFSAERLKGVDSTLKIQPAKLEDSAVYLCASSLDGGVRYEQYFGPGTRLTVT.

This clone was seen more than once but under ten times. This rearrangement joins TRBV9 to TRBJ1-1, with no clear D. CDR3 size: 13 residues. Germline CDR1 and CDR2: SGDLS and YYNGEE. Trimming took 4 bases from V and 4 from J, leaving 11 bases between them. CDR3 sequence reads: CASSQGLGTEAFF. The CDR3 nucleotides are TGTGCCAGCAGCCAAGGTCTGGGCACTGAAGCTTTCTTT.

The chain couples TRBV7-9 to TRBJ2-1; D is possibly TRBD1 (5 bases). The V gene lost 2 bases and the J gene lost 2 bases, with 7 bases spanning the gap. The CDR3 is made up of 14 amino acids. The germline CDR1 and CDR2 sequences are SEHNR and FQNEAQ (reference sequence). The CDR3 DNA is TGTGCCAGCAGCTTACAGGACACCTACAATGAGCAGTTCTTC. It codes for CASSLQDTYNEQFF. Filled out from reference TRBV7-9 and TRBJ2-1, the complete variable domain reads DTGVSQNPRHKITKRGQNVTFRCDPISEHNRLYWYRQTLGQGPEFLTYFQNEAQLEKSRLLSDRFSAERPKGSFSTLEIQRTEQGDSAMYLCASSLQDTYNEQFFGPGTRLTVL.

CDR3 in DNA: TGCAGCGTTGAATTTGTGAATGAGCAGTTCTTC. Encoded protein: CSVEFVNEQFF. The chain is built from TRBV29-1 and TRBJ2-1; no reliable D call. The germline V gene encodes CDR1 SQVTM and CDR2 ANQGSEA. This CDR3 has 11 residues. Trimming left V 2 bases short and J 7 bases short, with 6 bases between.

This chain connects TRBV5-4 to TRBJ2-3, with D possibly matching TRBD2 (6 bases). The CDR3 contains 16 residues. Germline CDR1 is SGHNT and CDR2 is YYREEE (reference sequence). Trimming pared 0 bases from V and 4 bases from J, leaving 15 bases between. CDR3 residues: CASSLGYSRGSDTQYF. The DNA of the CDR3 is TGTGCCAGCAGCTTGGGGTACTCCCGGGGGTCAGATACGCAGTATTTT.

This chain links TRBV6-5 with TRBJ1-2; D not resolved. This CDR3 region has 12 residues. Germline V gene sequence: CDR1 MNHEY, CDR2 SVGAGI. Trimming stripped 2 bases from V and 8 bases from J, with 9 bases between. Here the CDR3 DNA reads TGTGCCAGCAGTTACGCAGGTTGGGGCTACACCTTC. It is translated as CASSYAGWGYTF.

This chain connects TRBV6-5 to TRBJ1-2; D not certain. The CDR3 totals 14 residues. CDR1 and CDR2 (germline): MNHEY, SVGAGI. Trimming removed 2 bases at V and 0 bases at J, with 7 bases between. This chain's CDR3 is CASSYNIANYGYTF. CDR3 DNA: TGTGCCAGCAGTTACAACATCGCTAACTATGGCTACACCTTC.

This chain uses TRBV9 with TRBJ1-5; D unresolved. Germline V gene sequence: CDR1 SGDLS, CDR2 YYNGEE. The length of the CDR3 is 13 residues. The V and J ends lost 0 bases and 3 bases respectively, with 4 bases between them. CDR3 loop: CASSVESNQPQHF. The CDR3 coding sequence is TGTGCCAGCAGCGTAGAGTCCAATCAGCCCCAGCATTTT.

To note about this clone: A read error may account for a junction end that differs from germline. The V call is TRBV4-1, the J call TRBJ1-4, with D perhaps TRBD1 (5 bases). The CDR3 consists of 19 residues. Germline loops: CDR1 MGHRA, CDR2 YSYEKL. This CDR3 is CASSQVGWDEYATNEKLFF. The CDR3 DNA follows: TGCGCCAGCAGCCAAGTTGGGTGGGACGAATATGCAACTAATGAAAAGCTGTTTTTT.

In this sample, this clone turned up once. The chain is built from TRBV6-4 and TRBJ2-7, with D possibly matching TRBD2 (5 bases). From germline, CDR1 is MRHNA and CDR2 SNTAGT. Trimming left V 5 bases short and J 6 bases short, with 14 bases between. The CDR3 loop spans 13 amino acids. CDR3 protein: CASSPEGGLEQYF. The CDR3 nucleotides are TGTGCCAGCAGTCCTGAGGGTGGGCTCGAGCAGTACTTC.

The chain links TRBV6-1 to TRBJ2-2, with 8 nucleotides matching TRBD1. The ends lost 10 bases at V and 5 bases at J; junction bases unmatched: 9. The germline V gene has CDR1 MNHNS and CDR2 SASEGT. The CDR3 is made up of 14 amino acids. CDR3 sequence: CAIRQGIVTGELFF. Here the CDR3 DNA reads TGTGCCATACGACAGGGGATCGTGACCGGGGAGCTGTTTTTT.

By share, this clone counts as medium-sized. V gene TRBV6-5 combines with J gene TRBJ2-2; 9 positions match TRBD1. Germline V gene sequence: CDR1 MNHEY, CDR2 SVGAGI. The junction had 0 bases not matched to a gene; V was cut back by 0 bases and J by 4 bases. The CDR3 covers 15 residues. The CDR3 region is CASSYSQGATGELFF. The CDR3 DNA follows: TGTGCCAGCAGTTACTCACAGGGGGCCACCGGGGAGCTGTTTTTT.

The V call is TRBV10-2, the J call TRBJ1-1, with 7 bases aligning to TRBD1. The CDR3 runs 15 residues. The germline CDR1 and CDR2 sequences are WSHSY and SAAADI. V shed 6 bases, J shed 5 bases, and the junction held 12 bases outside the gene matches. The CDR3 sequence is CASRGQDYPGTEAFF. The CDR3 region has the DNA TGCGCCAGCAGAGGACAGGATTACCCGGGGACTGAAGCTTTCTTT.

The J gene is TRBJ2-1, the V gene TRBV10-3; 12 bases match TRBD2. With 0 bases clipped from V and 7 bases from J, the junction kept 4 bases outside the gene matches. The CDR3 is made up of 16 amino acids. Germline V gene sequence: CDR1 ENHRY, CDR2 SYGVKD. For the CDR3, the DNA is TGTGCCATCAGTGAGTCGCCTAGCGGGGGGGCAAATGAGCAGTTCTTC. Amino acids: CAISESPSGGANEQFF.

The chain has TRBV29-1 and TRBJ2-1; D is unclear. Germline CDR1 and CDR2: SQVTM and ANQGSEA. The V gene lost 8 bases and the J gene lost 2 bases, with 10 bases spanning the gap. This CDR3 is 12 amino acids long. Here the CDR3 reads CSPLGPYNEQFF. In DNA, the CDR3 is TGCAGCCCGTTGGGCCCCTACAATGAGCAGTTCTTC.

The chain has TRBV5-1 and TRBJ1-1; possible D gene TRBD1, 5 bases. The CDR3 is 14 residues long. The V end lost 2 bases, the J end lost 1 base, and 9 bases lay between the germline ends. CDR1 and CDR2 from the germline V gene are SGHRS and YFSETQ. This CDR3 is CASSFQGGNTEAFF. The CDR3 DNA reads TGCGCCAGCAGCTTCCAGGGAGGGAACACTGAAGCTTTCTTT.

The chain carries TRBV6-5 and TRBJ2-7; perhaps TRBD1 as D (6 bases). The V gene's germline CDR1 is MNHEY and CDR2 SVGAGI. CDR3 length equals 15 residues. V dropped 2 bases and J dropped 0 bases, with 11 bases sitting between them. CDR3 region: CASSYRDTYSYEQYF. In nucleotides, the CDR3 is TGTGCCAGCAGTTACCGGGACACCTACTCCTACGAGCAGTACTTC.

This chain links TRBV10-2 with TRBJ2-1; TRBD1 might be the D (5 bases). CDR3 length: 14 amino acids. Germline V gene data show CDR1 as WSHSY and CDR2 as SAAADI. V lost 0 bases and J lost 3, with 6 bases in between. The CDR3 DNA is TGCGCCAGCAGTGAGTCCCAGGGCTACAATGAGCAGTTCTTC. Translation: CASSESQGYNEQFF.

The chain has TRBV12-5 and TRBJ1-2; 10 nucleotides match TRBD1. The V gene's germline CDR1 is LGHNT and CDR2 FRNRAP. The CDR3 length is 14 residues. Unmatched junction bases numbered 1, after V lost 4 bases and J lost 2 bases. The CDR3 nucleotides are TGTGCTAGTGGTTCGACAGGGGGCAACTATGGCTACACCTTC. Encoded protein: CASGSTGGNYGYTF.

The chain links TRBV30 to TRBJ2-7; weak D call: TRBD1 (5 bases). The CDR3 totals 14 residues. V dropped 1 base and J dropped 0 bases, with 10 bases sitting between them. From germline, CDR1 is GTSNPN and CDR2 SVGIG (reference sequence). For the CDR3, the DNA is TGTGCCTGGAGTGAGGGGCAGAGCTCCTACGAGCAGTACTTC. It codes for CAWSEGQSSYEQYF. The full variable domain, completed using reference TRBV30 and TRBJ2-7, is SQTIHQWPATLVQPVGSPLSLECTVEGTSNPNLYWYRQAAGRGLQLLFYSVGIGQISSEVPQNLSASRPQDRQFILSSKKLLLSDSGFYLCAWSEGQSSYEQYFGPGTRLTVT.

The DNA of the CDR3 is TGTGCCAGCAGTCTGAACCTACCCAGCGCGGGGGCCAGAAGCGAGACCCAGTACTTC. It codes for CASSLNLPSAGARSETQYF. The V call is TRBV5-5, the J call TRBJ2-5; TRBD2 is a possible D gene (7 bases). V was clipped by 5 bases and J by 5 bases, with 31 bases between them. CDR3 length equals 19 residues. CDR1 and CDR2 from the germline V gene are SGHKS and YYEKEE (reference sequence).